The entry that follows covers one T cell receptor (beta chain) sequence. Its antigen is unidentified. The read stops 3 residues short of the end of the CDR3; the missing end is completed from the germline J gene. Trimming cost V 1 base and J 3 bases; bases outside gene matches: 4. This CDR3 has 14 residues. Germline-derived CDR1 and CDR2 are GTSNPN and SVGIG (reference sequence). This entry belongs to a study of T cells in women clearing cervical HPV infection. Study as a whole: Case blood was drawn a median approximately 150 days after lesion detection. Study-level points and caveats: Richness plus V gene abundances separated cases from controls with AUC around 0.79. Effector/memory and HPV-specific T cells were not isolated, and association timing is unknown.

The table came from immunoSEQ multiplex PCR; TCRdb's copy has only in-frame clones and leaves some out. This sample contains about 36,000 clones. The rearrangement joins TRBV30 to TRBJ2-7; 9 bases are a match to TRBD1. The source is a woman between 18 and 70 years old with a cervical HPV16 infection that either progressed to CIN3+ or cleared (not recorded which). The sample taken for sequencing was blood buffy coat. The sequenced CDR3 bases are TGTGCCTGGAGTGCAGGGGGACAGGGCTACGAG. Translation gives CAWSAGGQGYE. Given in full, the CDR3 is CAWSAGGQGYEQYF.